This T cell receptor (beta chain) was identified in a study of a mutant IDH1 vaccine in newly diagnosed glioma. On the study more broadly: Patients began vaccination 4-6 weeks after radiotherapy alone, or with temozolomide cycles.

CDR1 and CDR2 from the germline V gene are MNHEY and SMNVEV (reference sequence). This CDR3 has 16 amino acids. J was trimmed by 1 base and V by 3 bases; bases with no gene match: 3. The study's findings and limits: The study observed vaccine-induced immune responses in 93.3% of patients.

Noted time point: week 47, end of study. Topical imiquimod accompanied each vaccine dose, which consisted of 300 ug of mutant IDH1 20-mer peptide. Assay: immunoSEQ multiplex PCR; the TCRdb copy retains only in-frame clones and omits some. The repertoire has tens of thousands of clones, roughly 83% of them found once; the top ten carry roughly 4.5%. Comment on this clone: Its antigen is undetermined.

The rearrangement uses TRBV27 and TRBJ2-7, with 13 bases lining up with TRBD2. The receptor's source is a woman in her twenties or thirties with glioma. Some clones in this sample may be carry-over from other donors' samples. The sample consisted of PBMCs, taken from a glioma patient whose treatment included an IDH1 peptide vaccine. The CDR3 protein is CASSFLTSGGSYEQYF. The CDR3 coding sequence is TGTGCCAGCAGTTTTTTGACTAGCGGGGGGTCCTACGAGCAGTACTTC.